The 15 T cell receptor beta chains below come from one sample, sequenced in a study of cytomegalovirus exposure and HLA in healthy donors. The PCR was carried out with 60 Vbeta primers and 13 Jbeta primers. Assay: immunoSEQ multiplex PCR; the TCRdb copy retains only in-frame clones and omits some. The sample shows about 130,000 clones, 72% of them seen only once. Sequenced sample: PBMCs. The source is a man aged 25 to 40 in good health and CMV-seronegative.

The chain joins TRBV4-1 to TRBJ2-7; D remains unclear. CDR1 and CDR2 (germline): MGHRA, YSYEKL. This CDR3 spans 16 amino acids. Trimming cost V 4 bases and J 0 bases, with 16 bases left between them. CDR3 sequence (DNA): TGCGCCAGCAGCCCCTCCCAGGTGGTCACCTCCTACGAGCAGTACTTC. As protein: CASSPSQVVTSYEQYF.

The chain has TRBV5-1 and TRBJ2-6; D is undetermined. CDR1 SGHRS and CDR2 YFSETQ come from the germline V gene. The CDR3 loop spans 16 amino acids. V lost 0 bases and J lost 0, with 7 bases in between. In nucleotides, the CDR3 is TGCGCCAGCAGCTTGGATTACGGCTCTGGGGCCAACGTCCTGACTTTC. Amino acid sequence: CASSLDYGSGANVLTF.

The J gene is TRBJ1-6, the V gene TRBV30; no clear D gene. The V gene lost 0 bases and the J gene lost 9 bases, with 9 bases spanning the gap. The CDR3 has 13 residues. Germline values: CDR1 GTSNPN, CDR2 SVGIG (reference sequence). CDR3 in DNA: TGTGCCTGGAGTGTTGTGGGCTCTTCACCCCTCCACTTT. It is translated as CAWSVVGSSPLHF.

As to this clone: At the DNA level, this CDR3 is encoded by other sequences in the same sample as well. The V gene is TRBV28, the J gene TRBJ1-4, with TRBD1 identical over 8 bases. The junction had 13 bases not matched to a gene; V was cut back by 5 bases and J by 8 bases. Germline V gene lookup returns CDR1 MDHEN and CDR2 SYDVKM. The CDR3 is made up of 16 amino acids. The CDR3 loop is CASSPTSGRGPEKLFF. The CDR3 DNA reads as TGTGCCAGCAGTCCCACGTCGGGCAGGGGGCCCGAAAAACTGTTTTTT.

This clone turned up a few times. The chain is built from TRBV13 and TRBJ2-2; 9 nucleotides line up with TRBD2. Germline V gives CDR1 PRHDT, CDR2 FYEKMQ (reference sequence). The trim removed 5 bases at V and 8 bases at J, leaving 15 bases unmatched. The CDR3 extends over 17 amino acids. The CDR3: CASSAPLGGGAAGELFF. DNA of the CDR3: TGTGCCAGCAGCGCGCCCCTCGGCGGGGGGGCAGCTGGGGAGCTGTTTTTT. The complete variable domain, with remaining parts taken from reference TRBV13 and TRBJ2-2, reads AAGVIQSPRHLIKEKRETATLKCYPIPRHDTVYWYQQGPGQDPQFLISFYEKMQSDKGSIPDRFSAQQFSDYHSELNMSSLELGDSALYFCASSAPLGGGAAGELFFGEGSRLTVL.

The rearrangement links TRBV30 to TRBJ1-4, with no clear D. Germline CDR1 GTSNPN, CDR2 SVGIG (reference sequence). The CDR3 is made up of 12 amino acids. Trimming left V 0 bases short and J 8 bases short, with 7 bases between. CDR3 residues: CAWSVSGEKLFF. The CDR3 nucleotides are TGTGCCTGGAGTGTTTCGGGGGAAAAACTGTTTTTT.

The rearrangement joins TRBV14 to TRBJ1-1; D is undetermined. Between the trimmed V and J ends, which lost 3 bases and 4 bases, there was a span of 18 bases. Germline loops: CDR1 SGHDN, CDR2 FVKESK. This CDR3 region has 16 residues. CDR3 sequence reads: CASSQLGGGLSTEAFF. CDR3 in DNA: TGTGCCAGCAGCCAGCTAGGAGGTGGGCTGAGCACTGAAGCTTTCTTT.

The rearrangement uses TRBV4-3 and TRBJ2-7, with a tentative D call TRBD2 (5 bases). The germline gives CDR1 LGHNA, CDR2 YSLEER. The CDR3 length is 18 residues. Trimming took 0 bases from V and 3 from J, leaving 21 bases between them. The CDR3 DNA follows: TGCGCCAGCAGCCAAGATCATAAGCTAGCCAATGTCCTCTACGAGCAGTACTTC. Translating it yields CASSQDHKLANVLYEQYF.

This sequence joins TRBV7-6 and TRBJ1-3; 7 bases agree with TRBD1. From germline, CDR1 is SGHVS and CDR2 FNYEAQ. Unmatched junction bases numbered 4, after V lost 1 base and J lost 7 bases. CDR3 size: 14 residues. The CDR3 sequence: CASSLGARGNTIYF. In DNA form, the CDR3 reads TGTGCCAGCAGCTTAGGCGCCAGGGGGAACACCATATATTTT.

The chain links TRBV4-2 to TRBJ2-5; 9 positions match TRBD2. The DNA end lines up better with TRBJ2-7; the J call may be wrong. The germline CDR1 and CDR2 sequences are LGHNA and YNFKEQ. This CDR3 spans 15 amino acids. The CDR3, as DNA: TGTGCCAGCAGCCTTGAGCGGGGGGAGTCCTACGAGCAGTACTTC. This encodes CASSLERGESYEQYF.

This clone was picked up a small number of times. The chain joins TRBV5-6 to TRBJ2-3; D is unclear. Trimming took off 5 bases at V and 0 bases at J, with 16 bases between the two ends. This CDR3 contains 16 residues. Per the germline V gene, CDR1 is SGHDT and CDR2 is YYEEEE. CDR3: CASRTSQTQSTDTQYF. The DNA for the CDR3 is TGTGCCAGCAGAACCTCCCAGACACAGAGCACAGATACGCAGTATTTT.

V and J are TRBV28 and TRBJ2-5; TRBD2 might be the D (6 bases). Trimming left V 2 bases short and J 11 bases short, with 12 bases between. Germline V gives CDR1 MDHEN, CDR2 SYDVKM. This CDR3 is 12 amino acids long. The chain's CDR3 is CASSLGGLIQYF. In DNA, the CDR3 is TGTGCCAGCAGTTTAGGGGGACTGATACAGTACTTC.

This clone was detected only a few times. The CDR3: CAISQQKANSFYEQYF. CDR3 DNA sequence: TGTGCCATCAGTCAACAGAAGGCGAACTCCTTCTACGAGCAGTACTTC. The V gene is TRBV10-3, the J gene TRBJ2-7, with D uncertain. Germline V lookup: CDR1 ENHRY, CDR2 SYGVKD. The V gene lost 5 bases and the J gene lost 3 bases, with 20 bases spanning the gap. This CDR3 is 16 amino acids long.

This sequence joins TRBV7-8 and TRBJ2-5; the match to TRBD1 covers 10 bases. This CDR3 has 15 residues. Per germline, CDR1 SGHVS and CDR2 FQNEAQ. The trim removed 5 bases at V and 5 bases at J, leaving 8 bases unmatched. CDR3 protein: CASSAVTGGVETQYF. Here the CDR3 DNA reads TGTGCCAGCAGCGCCGTGACAGGGGGCGTGGAGACCCAGTACTTC.

The chain uses TRBV6-1 and TRBJ1-1, with TRBD1 as a possible D gene (5 bases). There are 12 residues in the CDR3. Trimming cost V 5 bases and J 8 bases, with 12 bases left between them. Per germline, CDR1 MNHNS and CDR2 SASEGT. The CDR3 region has the DNA TGTGCCAGCAGTACCGACAGAGTGGAAGCTTTCTTT. This codes for CASSTDRVEAFF.